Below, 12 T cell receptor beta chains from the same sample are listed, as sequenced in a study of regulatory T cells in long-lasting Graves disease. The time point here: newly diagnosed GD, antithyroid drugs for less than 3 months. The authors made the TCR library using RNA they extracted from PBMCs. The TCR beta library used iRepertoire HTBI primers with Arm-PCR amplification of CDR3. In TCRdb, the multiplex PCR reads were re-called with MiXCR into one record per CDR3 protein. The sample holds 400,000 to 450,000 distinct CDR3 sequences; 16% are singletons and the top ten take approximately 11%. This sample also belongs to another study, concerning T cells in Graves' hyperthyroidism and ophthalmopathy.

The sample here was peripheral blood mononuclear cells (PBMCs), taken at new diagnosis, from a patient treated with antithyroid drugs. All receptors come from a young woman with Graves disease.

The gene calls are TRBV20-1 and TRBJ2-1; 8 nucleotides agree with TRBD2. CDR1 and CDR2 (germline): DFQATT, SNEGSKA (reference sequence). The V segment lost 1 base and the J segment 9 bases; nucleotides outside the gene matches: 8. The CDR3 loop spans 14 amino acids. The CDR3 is CSARGLAGLLEQFF. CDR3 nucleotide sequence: TGCAGTGCTAGAGGTCTAGCGGGCCTACTTGAGCAGTTCTTC.

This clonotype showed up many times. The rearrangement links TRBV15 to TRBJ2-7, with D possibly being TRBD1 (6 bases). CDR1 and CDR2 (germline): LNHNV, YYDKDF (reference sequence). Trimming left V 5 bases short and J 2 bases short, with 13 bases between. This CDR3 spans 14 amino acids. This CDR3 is CATSSRDITYEQYF. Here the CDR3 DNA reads TGTGCCACCAGCTCCCGGGACATAACCTACGAGCAGTACTTC.

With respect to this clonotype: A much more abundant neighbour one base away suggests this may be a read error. CDR3 residues: CASSRGSGPYF. CDR3 DNA: TGTGCCAGCAGCCGAGGCTCAGGGCCGTATTTT. The rearrangement uses TRBV3-1 and TRBJ2-7; the D gene is possibly TRBD1 (5 bases). The CDR3 is made up of 11 amino acids. Germline assignment: CDR1 LGHDT and CDR2 YNNKEL (reference sequence).

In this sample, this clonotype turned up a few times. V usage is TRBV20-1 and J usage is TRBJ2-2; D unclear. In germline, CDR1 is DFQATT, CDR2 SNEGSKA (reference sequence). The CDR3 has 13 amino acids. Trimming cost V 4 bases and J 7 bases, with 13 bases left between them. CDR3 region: CSAKTTGIGELFF. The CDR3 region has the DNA TGCAGTGCTAAGACCACGGGTATCGGGGAGCTGTTTTTT.

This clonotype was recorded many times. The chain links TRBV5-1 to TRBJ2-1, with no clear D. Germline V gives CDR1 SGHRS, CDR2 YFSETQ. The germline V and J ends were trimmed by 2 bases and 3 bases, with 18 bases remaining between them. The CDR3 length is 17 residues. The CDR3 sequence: CASSLDPGGTLYNEQFF. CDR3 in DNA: TGCGCCAGCAGCTTAGATCCGGGCGGAACCCTCTACAATGAGCAGTTCTTC.

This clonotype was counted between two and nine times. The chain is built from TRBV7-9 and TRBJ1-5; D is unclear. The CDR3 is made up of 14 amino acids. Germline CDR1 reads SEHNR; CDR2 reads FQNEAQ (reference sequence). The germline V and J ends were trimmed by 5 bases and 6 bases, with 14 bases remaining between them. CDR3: CASSPEGGSQPQHF. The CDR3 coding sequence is TGTGCCAGCAGCCCAGAGGGCGGGAGTCAGCCCCAGCATTTT.

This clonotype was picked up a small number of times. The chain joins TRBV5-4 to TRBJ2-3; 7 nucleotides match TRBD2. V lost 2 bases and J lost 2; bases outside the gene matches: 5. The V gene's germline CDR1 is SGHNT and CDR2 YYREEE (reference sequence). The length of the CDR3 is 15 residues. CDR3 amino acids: CASSFGGSNTDTQYF. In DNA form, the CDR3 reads TGTGCCAGCAGCTTTGGCGGGAGTAACACAGATACGCAGTATTTT. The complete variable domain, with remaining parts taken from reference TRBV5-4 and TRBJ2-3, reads ETGVTQSPTHLIKTRGQQVTLRCSSQSGHNTVSWYQQALGQGPQFIFQYYREEENGRGNFPPRFSGLQFPNYSSELNVNALELDDSALYLCASSFGGSNTDTQYFGPGTRLTVL.

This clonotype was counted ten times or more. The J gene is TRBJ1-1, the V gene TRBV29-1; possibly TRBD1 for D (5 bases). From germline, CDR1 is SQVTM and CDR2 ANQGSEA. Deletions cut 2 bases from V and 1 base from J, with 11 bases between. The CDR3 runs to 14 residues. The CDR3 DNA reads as TGCAGCGTTGAATTTGGAGACAGGAACACTGAAGCTTTCTTT. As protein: CSVEFGDRNTEAFF.

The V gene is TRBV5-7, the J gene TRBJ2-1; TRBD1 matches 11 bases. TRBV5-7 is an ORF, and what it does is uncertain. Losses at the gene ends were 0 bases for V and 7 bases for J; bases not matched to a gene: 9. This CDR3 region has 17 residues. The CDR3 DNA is TGTGCCAGCAGCTTGGCATCATGGACAGGGGGCTCGAATGAGCAGTTCTTC. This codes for CASSLASWTGGSNEQFF.

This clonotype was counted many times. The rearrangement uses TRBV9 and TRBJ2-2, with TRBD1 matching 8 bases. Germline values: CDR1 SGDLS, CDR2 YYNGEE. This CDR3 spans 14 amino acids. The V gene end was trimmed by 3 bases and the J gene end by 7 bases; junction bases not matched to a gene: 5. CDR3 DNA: TGTGCCAGCAGCGCCCCAGGGGGCATCGGGGAGCTGTTTTTT. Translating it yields CASSAPGGIGELFF. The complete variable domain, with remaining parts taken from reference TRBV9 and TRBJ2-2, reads DSGVTQTPKHLITATGQRVTLRCSPRSGDLSVYWYQQSLDQGLQFLIQYYNGEERAKGNILERFSAQQFPDLHSELNLSSLELGDSALYFCASSAPGGIGELFFGEGSRLTVL.

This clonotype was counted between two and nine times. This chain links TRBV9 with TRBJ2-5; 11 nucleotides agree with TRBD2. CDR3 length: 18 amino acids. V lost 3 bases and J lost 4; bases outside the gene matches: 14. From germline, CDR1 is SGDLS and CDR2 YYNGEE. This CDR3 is CASSARVPLAGERETQYF. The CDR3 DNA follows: TGTGCCAGCAGCGCAAGAGTCCCACTAGCGGGAGAAAGAGAGACCCAGTACTTC. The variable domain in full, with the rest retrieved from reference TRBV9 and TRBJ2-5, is DSGVTQTPKHLITATGQRVTLRCSPRSGDLSVYWYQQSLDQGLQFLIQYYNGEERAKGNILERFSAQQFPDLHSELNLSSLELGDSALYFCASSARVPLAGERETQYFGPGTRLLVL.

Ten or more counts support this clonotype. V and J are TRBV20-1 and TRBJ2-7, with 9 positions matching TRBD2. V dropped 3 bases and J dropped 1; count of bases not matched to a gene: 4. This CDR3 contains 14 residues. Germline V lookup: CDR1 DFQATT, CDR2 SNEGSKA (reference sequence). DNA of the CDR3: TGCAGTGCTAGGACTAGCGGTGGGTCCTACGAGCAGTACTTC. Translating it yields CSARTSGGSYEQYF.